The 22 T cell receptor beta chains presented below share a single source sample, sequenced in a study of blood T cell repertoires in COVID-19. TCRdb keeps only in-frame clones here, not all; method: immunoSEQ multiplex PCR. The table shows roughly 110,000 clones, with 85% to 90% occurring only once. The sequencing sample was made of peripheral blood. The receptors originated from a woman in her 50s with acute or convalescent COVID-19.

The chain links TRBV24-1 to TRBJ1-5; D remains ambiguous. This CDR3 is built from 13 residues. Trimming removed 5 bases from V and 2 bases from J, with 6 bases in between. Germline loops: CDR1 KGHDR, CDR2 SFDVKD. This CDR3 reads CATSGAGNQPQHF. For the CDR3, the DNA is TGTGCCACCAGTGGGGCAGGCAATCAGCCCCAGCATTTT.

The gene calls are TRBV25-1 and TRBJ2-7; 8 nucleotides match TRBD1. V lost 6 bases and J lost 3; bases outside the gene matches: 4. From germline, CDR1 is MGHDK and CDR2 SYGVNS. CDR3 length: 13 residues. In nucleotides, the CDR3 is TGTGCCAGCAGGAAGACAGGGGTCTACGAGCAGTACTTC. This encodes CASRKTGVYEQYF.

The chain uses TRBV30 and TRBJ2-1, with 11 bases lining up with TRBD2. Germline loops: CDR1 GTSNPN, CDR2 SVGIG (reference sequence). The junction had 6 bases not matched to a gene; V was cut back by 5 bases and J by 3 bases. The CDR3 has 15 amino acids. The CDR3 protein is CAWGSSGRHYNEQFF. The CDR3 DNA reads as TGTGCCTGGGGTTCTAGCGGGAGGCACTACAATGAGCAGTTCTTC. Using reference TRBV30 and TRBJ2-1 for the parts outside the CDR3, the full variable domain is SQTIHQWPATLVQPVGSPLSLECTVEGTSNPNLYWYRQAAGRGLQLLFYSVGIGQISSEVPQNLSASRPQDRQFILSSKKLLLSDSGFYLCAWGSSGRHYNEQFFGPGTRLTVL.

The CDR3 DNA is TGTGCCAGCAGCAGCGGGGACGGCTACGAGCAGTACTTC. It is translated as CASSSGDGYEQYF. This sequence joins TRBV7-9 and TRBJ2-7, with 7 nucleotides matching TRBD2. Germline V gene sequence: CDR1 SEHNR, CDR2 FQNEAQ (reference sequence). This CDR3 is built from 13 residues. After removal of 5 bases from V and 3 bases from J, the junction contained 4 bases not matched to a gene.

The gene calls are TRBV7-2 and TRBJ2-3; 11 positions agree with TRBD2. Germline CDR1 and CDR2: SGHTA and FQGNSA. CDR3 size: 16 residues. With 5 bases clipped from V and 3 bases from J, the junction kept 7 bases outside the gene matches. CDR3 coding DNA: TGTGCCAGCAGCCCCGGCCTAGCGGGGGGAACAGATACGCAGTATTTT. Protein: CASSPGLAGGTDTQYF.

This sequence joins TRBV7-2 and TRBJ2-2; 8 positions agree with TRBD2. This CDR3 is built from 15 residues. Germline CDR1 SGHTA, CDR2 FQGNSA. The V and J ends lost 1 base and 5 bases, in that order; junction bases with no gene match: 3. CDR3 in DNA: TGTGCCAGCAGCTTAGTGCGGGGGGCAACCGGGGAGCTGTTTTTT. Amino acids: CASSLVRGATGELFF. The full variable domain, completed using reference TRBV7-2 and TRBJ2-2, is GAGVSQSPSNKVTEKGKDVELRCDPISGHTALYWYRQSLGQGLEFLIYFQGNSAPDKSGLPSDRFSAERTGGSVSTLTIQRTQQEDSAVYLCASSLVRGATGELFFGEGSRLTVL.

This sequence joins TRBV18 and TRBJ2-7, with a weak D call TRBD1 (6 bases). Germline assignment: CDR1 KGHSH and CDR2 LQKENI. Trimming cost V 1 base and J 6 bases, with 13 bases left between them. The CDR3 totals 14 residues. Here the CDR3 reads CASSPRRDIREQYF. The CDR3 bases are TGTGCCAGCTCACCACGACGGGACATCCGCGAGCAGTACTTC.

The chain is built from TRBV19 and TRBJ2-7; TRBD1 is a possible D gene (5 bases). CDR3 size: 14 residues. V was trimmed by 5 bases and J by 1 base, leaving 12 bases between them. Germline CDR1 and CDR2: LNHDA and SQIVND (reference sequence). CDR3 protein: CASSRGADSYEQYF. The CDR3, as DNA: TGTGCCAGTAGTCGTGGGGCGGATTCCTACGAGCAGTACTTC.

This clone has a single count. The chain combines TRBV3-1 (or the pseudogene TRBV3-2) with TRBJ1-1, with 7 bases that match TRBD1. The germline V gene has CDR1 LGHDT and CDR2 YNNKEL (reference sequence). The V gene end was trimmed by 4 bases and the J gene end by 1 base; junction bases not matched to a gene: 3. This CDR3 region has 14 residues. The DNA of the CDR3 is TGTGCCAGCAGCCGACAGGGAGCGAACACTGAAGCTTTCTTT. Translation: CASSRQGANTEAFF.

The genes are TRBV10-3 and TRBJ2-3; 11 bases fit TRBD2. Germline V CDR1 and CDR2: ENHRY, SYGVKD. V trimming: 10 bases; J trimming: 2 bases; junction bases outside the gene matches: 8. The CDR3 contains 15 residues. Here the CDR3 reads CATAPSGRNTDTQYF. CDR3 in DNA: TGTGCCACCGCCCCTAGCGGGAGGAACACAGATACGCAGTATTTT.

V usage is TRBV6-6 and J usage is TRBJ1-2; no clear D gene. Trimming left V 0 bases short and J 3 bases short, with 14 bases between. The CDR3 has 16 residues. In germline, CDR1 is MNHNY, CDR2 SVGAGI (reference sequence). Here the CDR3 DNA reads TGTGCCAGCAGTTACTCGATGCAGCCTCTAGACTATGGCTACACCTTC. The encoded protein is CASSYSMQPLDYGYTF.

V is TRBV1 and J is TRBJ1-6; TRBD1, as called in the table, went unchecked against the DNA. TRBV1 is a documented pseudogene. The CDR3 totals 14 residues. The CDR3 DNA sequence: TGCACCAGCCTGGGGACACAAGATAATTCACCCCTCCACTTT. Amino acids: CTSLGTQDNSPLHF.

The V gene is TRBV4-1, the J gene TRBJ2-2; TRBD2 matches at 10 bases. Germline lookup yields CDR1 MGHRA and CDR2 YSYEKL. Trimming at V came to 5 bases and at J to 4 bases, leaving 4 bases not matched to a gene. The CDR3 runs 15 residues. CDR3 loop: CASSGLAGVTGELFF. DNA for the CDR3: TGCGCCAGCAGCGGGCTAGCGGGAGTCACCGGGGAGCTGTTTTTT.

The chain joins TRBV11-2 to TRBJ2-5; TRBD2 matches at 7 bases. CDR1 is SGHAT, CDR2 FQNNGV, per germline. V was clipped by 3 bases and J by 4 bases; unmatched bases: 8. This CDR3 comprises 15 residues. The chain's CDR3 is CASSFSGGRRETQYF. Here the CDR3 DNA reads TGTGCCAGCAGCTTTAGTGGCGGGAGACGAGAGACCCAGTACTTC.

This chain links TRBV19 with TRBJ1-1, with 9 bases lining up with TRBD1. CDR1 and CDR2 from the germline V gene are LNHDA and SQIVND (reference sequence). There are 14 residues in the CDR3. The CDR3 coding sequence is TGTGGTTCTACGGGACAGGGACCGAACACTGAAGCTTTCTTT. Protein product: CGSTGQGPNTEAFF.

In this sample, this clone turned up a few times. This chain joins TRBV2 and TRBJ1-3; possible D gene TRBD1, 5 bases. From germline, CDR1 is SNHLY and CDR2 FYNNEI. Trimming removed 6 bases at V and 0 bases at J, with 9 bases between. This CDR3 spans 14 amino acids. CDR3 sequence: CASRGGGSGNTIYF. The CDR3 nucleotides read TGTGCCAGCAGGGGCGGGGGCTCTGGAAACACCATATATTTT.

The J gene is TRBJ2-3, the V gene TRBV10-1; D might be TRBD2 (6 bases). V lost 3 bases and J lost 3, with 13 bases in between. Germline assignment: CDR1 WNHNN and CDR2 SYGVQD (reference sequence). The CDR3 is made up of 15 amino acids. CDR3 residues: CASSDRLGGTDTQYF. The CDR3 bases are TGCGCCAGCAGTGACCGCCTTGGGGGGACAGATACGCAGTATTTT.

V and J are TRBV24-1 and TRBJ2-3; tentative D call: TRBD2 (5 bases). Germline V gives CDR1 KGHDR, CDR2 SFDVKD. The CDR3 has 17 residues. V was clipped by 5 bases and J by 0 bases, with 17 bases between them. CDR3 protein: CATSGPGIMRSTDTQYF. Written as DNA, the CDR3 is TGTGCCACCAGTGGCCCCGGGATCATGCGTAGCACAGATACGCAGTATTTT.

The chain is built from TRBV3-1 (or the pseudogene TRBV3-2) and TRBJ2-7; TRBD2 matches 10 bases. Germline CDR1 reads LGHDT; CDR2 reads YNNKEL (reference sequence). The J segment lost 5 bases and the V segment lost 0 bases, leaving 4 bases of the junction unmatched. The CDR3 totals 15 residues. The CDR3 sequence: CASSQETSGDDEQYF. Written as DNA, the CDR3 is TGTGCCAGCAGCCAAGAAACTAGCGGGGACGACGAGCAGTACTTC.

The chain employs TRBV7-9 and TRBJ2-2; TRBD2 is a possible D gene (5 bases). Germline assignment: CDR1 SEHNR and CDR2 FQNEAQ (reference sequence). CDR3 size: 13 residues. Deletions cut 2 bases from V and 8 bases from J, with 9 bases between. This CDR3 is CASSLLSGGELFF. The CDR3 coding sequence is TGTGCCAGCAGCTTATTAAGCGGAGGGGAGCTGTTTTTT.

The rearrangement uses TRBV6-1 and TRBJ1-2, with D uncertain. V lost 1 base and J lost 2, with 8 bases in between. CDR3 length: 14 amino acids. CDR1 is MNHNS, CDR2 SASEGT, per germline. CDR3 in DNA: TGTGCCAGCAGTGAAGGAGGGCTCAACTATGGCTACACCTTC. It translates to CASSEGGLNYGYTF.

CDR3 loop: CSASGQWETQYF. The DNA of the CDR3 is TGCAGTGCTAGTGGCCAGTGGGAGACCCAGTACTTC. The chain joins TRBV20-1 to TRBJ2-5; D is unresolved. The V end lost 3 bases, the J end lost 5 bases, and 10 bases lay between the germline ends. The CDR3 has 12 residues. CDR1 is DFQATT, CDR2 SNEGSKA, per germline (reference sequence).